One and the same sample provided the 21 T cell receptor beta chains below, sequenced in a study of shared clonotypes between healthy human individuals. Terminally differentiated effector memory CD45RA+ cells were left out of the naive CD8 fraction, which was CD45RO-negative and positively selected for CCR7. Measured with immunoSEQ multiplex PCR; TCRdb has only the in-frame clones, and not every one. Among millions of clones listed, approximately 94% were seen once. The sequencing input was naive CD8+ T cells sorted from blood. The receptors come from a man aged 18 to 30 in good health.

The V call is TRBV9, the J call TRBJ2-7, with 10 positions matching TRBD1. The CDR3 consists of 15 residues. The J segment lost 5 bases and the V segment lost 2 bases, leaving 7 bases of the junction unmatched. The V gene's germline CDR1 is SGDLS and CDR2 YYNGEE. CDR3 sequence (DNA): TGTGCCAGCAGCGTCGACGGGACAGGGGCCCACGAGCAGTACTTC. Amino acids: CASSVDGTGAHEQYF.

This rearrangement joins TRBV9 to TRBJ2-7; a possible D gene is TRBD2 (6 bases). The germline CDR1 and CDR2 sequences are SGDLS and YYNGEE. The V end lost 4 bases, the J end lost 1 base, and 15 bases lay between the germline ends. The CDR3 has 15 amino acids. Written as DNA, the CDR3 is TGTGCCAGCAGCCCCAAGGGTGCGGGATCCTACGAGCAGTACTTC. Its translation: CASSPKGAGSYEQYF.

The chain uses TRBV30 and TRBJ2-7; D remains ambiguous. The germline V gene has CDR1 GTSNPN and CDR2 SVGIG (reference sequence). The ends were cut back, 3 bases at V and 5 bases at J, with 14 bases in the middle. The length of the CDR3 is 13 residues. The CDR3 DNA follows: TGTGCCTGGAGGGGGATGGCGGAAGACGAGCAGTACTTC. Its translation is CAWRGMAEDEQYF.

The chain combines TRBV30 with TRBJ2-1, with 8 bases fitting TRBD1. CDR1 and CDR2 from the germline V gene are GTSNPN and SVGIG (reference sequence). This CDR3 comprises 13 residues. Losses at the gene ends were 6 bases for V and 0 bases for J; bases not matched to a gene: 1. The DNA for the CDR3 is TGTGCCTGTACAGGGGGCTCCTACAATGAGCAGTTCTTC. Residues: CACTGGSYNEQFF.

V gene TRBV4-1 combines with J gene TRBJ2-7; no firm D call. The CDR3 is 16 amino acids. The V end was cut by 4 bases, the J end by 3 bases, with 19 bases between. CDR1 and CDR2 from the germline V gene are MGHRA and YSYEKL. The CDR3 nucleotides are TGCGCCAGCAGCCCCCAAAAGGGAAACATGGTCTACGAGCAGTACTTC. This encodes CASSPQKGNMVYEQYF.

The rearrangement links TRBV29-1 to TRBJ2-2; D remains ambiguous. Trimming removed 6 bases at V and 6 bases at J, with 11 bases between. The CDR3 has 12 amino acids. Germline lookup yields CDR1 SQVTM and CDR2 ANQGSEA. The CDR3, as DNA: TGCAGCGTCGAGGCTGGGGCCGGGGAGCTGTTTTTT. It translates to CSVEAGAGELFF.

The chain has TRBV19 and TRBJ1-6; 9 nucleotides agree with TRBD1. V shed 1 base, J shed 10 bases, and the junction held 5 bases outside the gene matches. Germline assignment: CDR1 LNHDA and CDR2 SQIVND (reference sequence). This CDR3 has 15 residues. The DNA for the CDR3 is TGTGCCAGTAGTATAGGGGGACAGGGATGGTCACCCCTCCACTTT. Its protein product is CASSIGGQGWSPLHF.

This CDR3 reads CSALAINTEAFF. Written as DNA, the CDR3 is TGCAGCGCCTTAGCTATCAACACTGAAGCTTTCTTT. J is TRBJ1-1 and V is TRBV29-1; D not resolved. This CDR3 region has 12 residues. CDR1 is SQVTM and CDR2 is ANQGSEA in the germline V gene. The V end was cut by 7 bases, the J end by 2 bases, with 11 bases between.

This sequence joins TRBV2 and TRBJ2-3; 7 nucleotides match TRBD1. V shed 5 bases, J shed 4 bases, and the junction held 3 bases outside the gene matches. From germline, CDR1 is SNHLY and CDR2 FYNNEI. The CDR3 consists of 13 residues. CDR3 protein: CASSRQGADTQYF. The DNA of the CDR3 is TGTGCCAGCAGTAGACAGGGCGCAGATACGCAGTATTTT.

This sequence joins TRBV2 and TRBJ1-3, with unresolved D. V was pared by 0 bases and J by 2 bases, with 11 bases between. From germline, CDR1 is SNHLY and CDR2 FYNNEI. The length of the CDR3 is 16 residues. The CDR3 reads CASSEAGESTGNTIYF. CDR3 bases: TGTGCCAGCAGTGAAGCCGGGGAGTCTACTGGAAACACCATATATTTT.

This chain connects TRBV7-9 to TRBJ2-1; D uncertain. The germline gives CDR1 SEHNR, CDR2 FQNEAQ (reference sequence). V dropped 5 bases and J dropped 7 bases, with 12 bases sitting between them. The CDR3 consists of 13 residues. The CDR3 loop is CASSRGPGNEQFF. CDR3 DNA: TGTGCCAGCAGCCGCGGACCGGGTAATGAGCAGTTCTTC.

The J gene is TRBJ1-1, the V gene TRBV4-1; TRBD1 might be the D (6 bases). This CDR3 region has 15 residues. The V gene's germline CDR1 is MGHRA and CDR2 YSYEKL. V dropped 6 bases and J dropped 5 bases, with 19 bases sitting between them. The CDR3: CASRLHREGGTEAFF. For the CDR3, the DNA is TGCGCCAGCAGGTTACACAGGGAAGGAGGGACTGAAGCTTTCTTT.

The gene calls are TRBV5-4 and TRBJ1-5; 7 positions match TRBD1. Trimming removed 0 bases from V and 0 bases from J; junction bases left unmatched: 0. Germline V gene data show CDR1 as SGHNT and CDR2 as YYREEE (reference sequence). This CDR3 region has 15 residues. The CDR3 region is CASSLDRGSNQPQHF. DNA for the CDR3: TGTGCCAGCAGCTTGGACAGGGGTAGCAATCAGCCCCAGCATTTT.

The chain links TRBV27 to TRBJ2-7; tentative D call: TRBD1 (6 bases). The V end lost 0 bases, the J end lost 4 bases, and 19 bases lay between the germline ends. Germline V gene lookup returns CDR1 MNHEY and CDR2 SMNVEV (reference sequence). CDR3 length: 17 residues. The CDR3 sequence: CASSLSSQGPQAYEQYF. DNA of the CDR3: TGTGCCAGCAGTTTATCTTCACAGGGCCCCCAGGCATACGAGCAGTACTTC.

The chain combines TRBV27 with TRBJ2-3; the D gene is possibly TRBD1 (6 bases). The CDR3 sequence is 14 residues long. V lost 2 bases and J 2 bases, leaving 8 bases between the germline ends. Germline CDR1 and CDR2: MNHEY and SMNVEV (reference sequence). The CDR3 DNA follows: TGTGCCAGCAGTTTAGACAGGTACACAGATACGCAGTATTTT. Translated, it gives CASSLDRYTDTQYF.

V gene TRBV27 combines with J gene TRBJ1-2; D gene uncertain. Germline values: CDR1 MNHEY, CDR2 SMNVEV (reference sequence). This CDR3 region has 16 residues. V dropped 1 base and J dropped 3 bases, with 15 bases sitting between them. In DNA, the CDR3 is TGTGCCAGCAGTTTATTCCGGGATCCGGCCTACTATGGCTACACCTTC. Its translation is CASSLFRDPAYYGYTF.

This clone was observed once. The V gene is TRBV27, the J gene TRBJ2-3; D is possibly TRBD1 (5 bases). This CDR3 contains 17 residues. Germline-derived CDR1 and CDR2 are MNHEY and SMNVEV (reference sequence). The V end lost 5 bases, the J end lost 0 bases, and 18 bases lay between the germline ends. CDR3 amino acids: CASSLTPARVSTDTQYF. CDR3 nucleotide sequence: TGTGCCAGCAGTCTCACCCCCGCCAGGGTGAGCACAGATACGCAGTATTTT.

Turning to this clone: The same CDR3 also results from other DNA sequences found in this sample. CDR3 sequence: CASSPSDGDSNQPQHF. CDR3 nucleotide sequence: TGTGCCAGCAGTCCCTCGGACGGCGATAGCAATCAGCCCCAGCATTTT. The chain combines TRBV27 with TRBJ1-5; D gene uncertain. Germline CDR1 MNHEY, CDR2 SMNVEV (reference sequence). The V end lost 5 bases, the J end lost 0 bases, and 14 bases lay between the germline ends. The length of the CDR3 is 16 residues.

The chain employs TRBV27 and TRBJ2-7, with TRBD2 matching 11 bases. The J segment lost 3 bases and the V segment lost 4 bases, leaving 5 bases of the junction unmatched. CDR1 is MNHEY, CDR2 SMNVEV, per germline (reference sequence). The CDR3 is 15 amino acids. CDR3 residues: CASSSRLAGRYEQYF. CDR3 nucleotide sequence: TGTGCCAGCAGTTCCCGACTAGCGGGGCGCTACGAGCAGTACTTC.

CDR3 coding DNA: TGTGCCAGCAGTCTCTATGGACAGGGATATTACGAGCAGTACTTC. Translating it yields CASSLYGQGYYEQYF. The rearrangement joins TRBV6-5 to TRBJ2-7; 8 nucleotides align to TRBD1. The CDR3 is 15 residues long. Trimming removed 5 bases from V and 4 bases from J; junction bases left unmatched: 10. Germline V lookup: CDR1 MNHEY, CDR2 SVGAGI.

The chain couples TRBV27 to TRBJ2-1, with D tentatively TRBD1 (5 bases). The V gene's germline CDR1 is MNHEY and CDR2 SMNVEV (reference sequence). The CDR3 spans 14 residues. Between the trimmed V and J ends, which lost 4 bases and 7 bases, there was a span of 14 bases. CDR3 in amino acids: CASSSYQGANEQFF. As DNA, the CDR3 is TGTGCCAGCAGTTCATATCAGGGCGCGAATGAGCAGTTCTTC.